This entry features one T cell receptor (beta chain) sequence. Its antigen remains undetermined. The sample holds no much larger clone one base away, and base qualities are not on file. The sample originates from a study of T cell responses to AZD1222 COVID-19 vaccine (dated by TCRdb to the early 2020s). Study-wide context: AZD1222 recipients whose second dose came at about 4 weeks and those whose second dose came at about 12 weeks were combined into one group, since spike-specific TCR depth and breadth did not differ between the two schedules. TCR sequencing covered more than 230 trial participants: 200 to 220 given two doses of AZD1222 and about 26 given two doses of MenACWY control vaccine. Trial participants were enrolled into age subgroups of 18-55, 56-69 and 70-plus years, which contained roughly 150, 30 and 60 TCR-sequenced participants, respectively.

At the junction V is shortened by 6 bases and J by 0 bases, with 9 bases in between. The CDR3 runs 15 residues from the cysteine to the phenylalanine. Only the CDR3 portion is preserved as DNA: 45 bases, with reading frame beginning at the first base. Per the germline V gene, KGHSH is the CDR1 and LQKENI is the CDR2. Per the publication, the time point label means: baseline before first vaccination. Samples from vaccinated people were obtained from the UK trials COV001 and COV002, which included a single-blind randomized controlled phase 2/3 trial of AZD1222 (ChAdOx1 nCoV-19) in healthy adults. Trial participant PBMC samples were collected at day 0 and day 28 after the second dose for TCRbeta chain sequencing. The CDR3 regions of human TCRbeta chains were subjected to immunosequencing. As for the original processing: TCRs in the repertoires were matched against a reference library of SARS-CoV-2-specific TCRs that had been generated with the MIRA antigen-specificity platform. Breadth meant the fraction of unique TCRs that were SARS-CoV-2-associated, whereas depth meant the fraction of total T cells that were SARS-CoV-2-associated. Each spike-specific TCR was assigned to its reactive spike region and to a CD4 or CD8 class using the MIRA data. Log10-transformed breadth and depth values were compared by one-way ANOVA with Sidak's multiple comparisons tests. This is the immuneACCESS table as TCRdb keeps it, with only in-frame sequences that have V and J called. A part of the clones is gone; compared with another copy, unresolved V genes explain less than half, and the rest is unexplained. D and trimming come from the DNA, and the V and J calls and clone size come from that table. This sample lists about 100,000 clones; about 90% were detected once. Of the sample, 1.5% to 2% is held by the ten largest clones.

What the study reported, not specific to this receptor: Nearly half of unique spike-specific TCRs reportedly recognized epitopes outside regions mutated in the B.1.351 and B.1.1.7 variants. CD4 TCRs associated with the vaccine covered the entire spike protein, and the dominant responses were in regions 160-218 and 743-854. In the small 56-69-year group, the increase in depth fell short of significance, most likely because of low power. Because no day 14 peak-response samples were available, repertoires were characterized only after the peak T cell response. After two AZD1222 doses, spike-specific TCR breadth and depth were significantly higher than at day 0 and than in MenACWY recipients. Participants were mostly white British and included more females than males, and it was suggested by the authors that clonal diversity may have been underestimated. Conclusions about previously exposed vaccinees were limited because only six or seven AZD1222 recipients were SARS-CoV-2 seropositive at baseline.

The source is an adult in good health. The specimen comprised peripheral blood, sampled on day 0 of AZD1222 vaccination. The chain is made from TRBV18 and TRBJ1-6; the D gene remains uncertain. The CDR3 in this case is CASSPSGSYNSPLHF. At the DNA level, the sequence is TGTGCCAGCTCGCCCTCGGGCTCCTATAATTCACCCCTCCACTTT.